Below are 4 T cell receptor beta chains sequenced from a single sample in a study of regulatory T cells in long-lasting Graves disease. In building TCR beta libraries, iRepertoire HTBI primers were used together with Arm-PCR of CDR3 regions. MiXCR, run by TCRdb on the multiplex PCR reads, gives a single entry per CDR3 protein. The sample has fewer than 500,000 distinct CDR3 sequences, roughly 17% seen once; the top ten hold 10% to 15%. Time point in this sample: newly diagnosed GD, antithyroid drugs for less than 3 months. The TCR library used RNA extracted from PBMCs. These data are also associated with another study on T cells in Graves' hyperthyroidism and ophthalmopathy.

Sequences were derived from peripheral blood mononuclear cells (PBMCs), sampled at new diagnosis, from a patient treated with antithyroid drugs. These receptors all come from a man aged 40-49 years with Graves disease.

This clonotype occurred a few times. The rearrangement joins TRBV4-2 to TRBJ1-2; 7 bases line up with TRBD1. CDR3 length: 14 residues. The V and J ends lost 1 base and 5 bases, in that order; junction bases with no gene match: 4. Germline V gene lookup returns CDR1 LGHNA and CDR2 YNFKEQ. Here the CDR3 reads CASSQAQGEYGYTF. As DNA, the CDR3 is TGTGCCAGCAGCCAAGCCCAGGGGGAATATGGCTACACCTTC.

The J gene is TRBJ2-1, the V gene TRBV3-1; TRBD2 agrees at 14 bases. The CDR3 runs to 16 residues. Unmatched junction bases numbered 11, after V lost 4 bases and J lost 12 bases. The germline CDR1 and CDR2 sequences are LGHDT and YNNKEL (reference sequence). The CDR3 nucleotides read TGTGCCAGCAGCCGGGGGTCGGGACTAGCGGGAGAGGGGCAGTTCTTC. Encoded protein: CASSRGSGLAGEGQFF.

This clonotype has more than one count but fewer than ten. The chain carries TRBV28 and TRBJ2-7; 7 nucleotides line up with TRBD2. The CDR3 loop spans 11 amino acids. V dropped 6 bases and J dropped 9; count of bases not matched to a gene: 5. The germline CDR1 and CDR2 sequences are MDHEN and SYDVKM. CDR3 sequence reads: CASSSGGMQYF. The CDR3 nucleotides are TGTGCCAGCAGCTCCGGGGGGATGCAGTACTTC.

This clonotype was seen many times. The V call is TRBV28, the J call TRBJ2-7, with 15 bases that match TRBD2. Germline V gives CDR1 MDHEN, CDR2 SYDVKM. The V gene end was trimmed by 7 bases and the J gene end by 2 bases; junction bases not matched to a gene: 9. The CDR3 contains 17 residues. The CDR3 here is CASTTPGTSGRPYEQYF. CDR3 nucleotides: TGTGCCAGCACCACCCCCGGGACTAGCGGGAGGCCCTACGAGCAGTACTTC.